Given below is one T cell receptor (beta chain) in context. The sample comes from a study of blood T cell repertoires in COVID-19. Study background: Both acute and convalescent COVID-19 samples were obtained from the United States, Italy and Spain.

As processed by the authors: The assay estimated nucleated cells by amplifying reference gene primers. Data came from immunoSEQ multiplex PCR; TCRdb stores just in-frame clones and leaves some out. Clone size and the V and J calls come from that table; the DNA yielded D and trimming. Of around 250,000 clones in the sample, around nine tenths were seen once. The V gene lost 6 bases and the J gene lost 6 bases, with 18 bases spanning the gap. The CDR3 is 15 residues long. Germline-derived CDR1 and CDR2 are SGHTA and FQGNSA. The TCR sequence derives from a woman aged 45-65 years who had recovered from COVID-19. Sequenced material: PBMCs or T cells enriched from blood (not recorded which). The rearrangement joins TRBV7-2 to TRBJ1-5; tentatively, D is TRBD1 (6 bases). The CDR3 protein is CASSSRMAGAQPQHF. The DNA for the CDR3 is TGTGCCAGCAGTTCACGGATGGCGGGGGCTCAGCCCCAGCATTTT.